The 17 T cell receptor beta chains below come from one sample, sequenced in a study of shared clonotypes between healthy human individuals. Clones were read by immunoSEQ multiplex PCR, and TCRdb kept only the in-frame ones, dropping some. The sample has some 490,000 clones; 60% to 80% are singletons. Input material: PBMCs. These receptors came from a woman between 35 and 50 years old in good health. Some clones in this sample may be carry-over from other donors' samples.

The chain carries TRBV18 and TRBJ2-5, with D possibly being TRBD2 (5 bases). Trimming removed 2 bases at V and 4 bases at J, with 17 bases between. The CDR3 spans 16 residues. Germline CDR1 reads KGHSH; CDR2 reads LQKENI. CDR3 region: CASSPSVSGRRETQYF. CDR3 coding DNA: TGTGCCAGCTCACCATCAGTGAGCGGTAGAAGAGAGACCCAGTACTTC.

About this clone: Because the CDR3's place on the DNA is in doubt, the DNA is left out and the CDR3 is given as listed by TCRdb. The J gene is TRBJ2-3, the V gene TRBV28; the table's D gene call, TRBD1, was not cross checked with the DNA. The V gene's germline CDR1 is MDHEN and CDR2 SYDVKM. The CDR3 length equals 16 residues, ends included. The CDR3 loop is CASSFGPGGSTDTQYF.

This clone was seen a handful of times. This chain links TRBV7-9 with TRBJ1-4; D unclear. With 2 bases removed from V and 8 bases from J, the gap between germline ends came to 6 bases. Germline CDR1 SEHNR, CDR2 FQNEAQ (reference sequence). This CDR3 comprises 12 residues. The chain's CDR3 is CASSLWREKLFF. CDR3 sequence (DNA): TGTGCCAGCAGCTTATGGAGGGAAAAACTGTTTTTT.

The chain joins TRBV2 to TRBJ2-2; D is uncertain. Germline lookup yields CDR1 SNHLY and CDR2 FYNNEI. V lost 8 bases, J lost 4 bases, and 8 bases lay in between. This CDR3 has 12 amino acids. The CDR3: CASRELTGELFF. Written as DNA, the CDR3 is TGTGCCAGCCGCGAGCTCACCGGGGAGCTGTTTTTT. Complete variable domain (other parts from reference TRBV2 and TRBJ2-2): EPEVTQTPSHQVTQMGQEVILRCVPISNHLYFYWYRQILGQKVEFLVSFYNNEISEKSEIFDDQFSVERPDGSNFTLKIRSTKLEDSAMYFCASRELTGELFFGEGSRLTVL.

The J gene is TRBJ1-4, the V gene TRBV6-6, with 7 bases that match TRBD1. Looked up from germline, CDR1 is MNHNY and CDR2 is SVGAGI (reference sequence). V trimming: 2 bases; J trimming: 5 bases; junction bases outside the gene matches: 2. This CDR3 spans 14 amino acids. The CDR3 loop reads CASSYGTDNEKLFF. The CDR3 DNA reads as TGTGCCAGCAGTTACGGGACAGACAATGAAAAACTGTTTTTT.

Only one count was recorded for this clone. The V and J genes are TRBV18 and TRBJ2-6; 7 positions agree with TRBD2. Losses at the gene ends were 3 bases for V and 0 bases for J; bases not matched to a gene: 5. This CDR3 is 17 amino acids long. Germline values: CDR1 KGHSH, CDR2 LQKENI. The CDR3 region is CASSPGGVPSGANVLTF. CDR3 nucleotide sequence: TGTGCCAGCTCACCTGGGGGGGTCCCCTCTGGGGCCAACGTCCTGACTTTC.

The chain combines TRBV25-1 with TRBJ2-3; maybe TRBD2 (6 bases). V was clipped by 4 bases and J by 4 bases, with 15 bases between them. Germline V gene lookup returns CDR1 MGHDK and CDR2 SYGVNS. The CDR3 length is 15 residues. CDR3 amino acids: CASSALPGSADTQYF. CDR3 in DNA: TGTGCCAGCAGTGCACTTCCCGGGAGCGCAGATACGCAGTATTTT.

The chain has TRBV19 and TRBJ2-1; TRBD2 agrees at 11 bases. The CDR3 extends over 15 amino acids. Germline values: CDR1 LNHDA, CDR2 SQIVND (reference sequence). The junction had 6 bases not matched to a gene; V was cut back by 6 bases and J by 5 bases. CDR3 in DNA: TGTGCCAGTAGCCCAACGACTAGCGGGAACAATGAGCAGTTCTTC. Residues: CASSPTTSGNNEQFF.

The rearrangement uses TRBV28 and TRBJ2-7, with 10 bases that match TRBD2. CDR3 length equals 13 residues. V lost 6 bases to trimming and J lost 4 bases; unmatched junction nucleotides: 3. CDR1 MDHEN and CDR2 SYDVKM come from the germline V gene. Here the CDR3 reads CASRPSGRYEQYF. The CDR3 DNA reads TGTGCCAGCAGACCTAGCGGGAGATACGAGCAGTACTTC.

V and J are TRBV7-9 and TRBJ2-1, with 7 bases matching TRBD2. This CDR3 comprises 14 residues. CDR1 is SEHNR, CDR2 FQNEAQ, per germline (reference sequence). V lost 1 base, J lost 10 bases, and 7 bases stayed unmatched. CDR3 sequence: CASSLDPLGGEQFF. The DNA for the CDR3 is TGTGCCAGCAGCTTAGATCCCCTGGGAGGGGAGCAGTTCTTC.

This clone was found once. The chain employs TRBV5-4 and TRBJ2-5, with 7 bases matching TRBD2. Germline CDR1 SGHNT, CDR2 YYREEE (reference sequence). The CDR3 runs to 15 residues. J gave up 5 bases and V 0 bases, and 7 bases lay outside the gene matches. The CDR3, as DNA: TGTGCCAGCAGCTTGGGCGGGAGTAGGGGTGAGACCCAGTACTTC. Its translation: CASSLGGSRGETQYF. The variable domain in full, with the rest retrieved from reference TRBV5-4 and TRBJ2-5, is ETGVTQSPTHLIKTRGQQVTLRCSSQSGHNTVSWYQQALGQGPQFIFQYYREEENGRGNFPPRFSGLQFPNYSSELNVNALELDDSALYLCASSLGGSRGETQYFGPGTRLLVL.

The chain couples TRBV5-1 to TRBJ2-1, with D maybe TRBD1 (5 bases). Trimming took 0 bases from V and 5 from J, leaving 6 bases between them. CDR3 length: 13 amino acids. Germline CDR1 is SGHRS and CDR2 is YFSETQ. As DNA, the CDR3 is TGCGCCAGCAGCTTGGACAGGCACAATGAGCAGTTCTTC. Amino acids: CASSLDRHNEQFF.

The V gene is TRBV7-9, the J gene TRBJ2-1; 14 nucleotides match TRBD2. Germline-derived CDR1 and CDR2 are SEHNR and FQNEAQ (reference sequence). CDR3 size: 15 residues. Losses at the gene ends were 3 bases for V and 10 bases for J; bases not matched to a gene: 5. Written as DNA, the CDR3 is TGTGCCAGCAGCTTCGGGACTAGCGGGAGCCGCGAGCAGTTCTTC. Translated, it gives CASSFGTSGSREQFF.

The V gene is TRBV4-2, the J gene TRBJ2-7, with D hard to call. Trimming left V 1 base short and J 0 bases short, with 10 bases between. The V gene's germline CDR1 is LGHNA and CDR2 YNFKEQ. The length of the CDR3 is 15 residues. CDR3 sequence: CASSQGPGPSYEQYF. The DNA of the CDR3 is TGTGCCAGCAGCCAAGGCCCCGGCCCCTCCTACGAGCAGTACTTC.

The genes are TRBV30 and TRBJ2-2; 8 nucleotides align to TRBD2. Germline CDR1 GTSNPN, CDR2 SVGIG (reference sequence). V lost 0 bases, J lost 1 base, and 1 base stayed unmatched. The CDR3 loop spans 15 amino acids. This CDR3 is CAWSVLAENTGELFF. The CDR3 DNA follows: TGTGCCTGGAGTGTACTAGCGGAGAACACCGGGGAGCTGTTTTTT.

In its sample, this clone was seen once. J is TRBJ1-2 and V is TRBV19, with 12 bases matching TRBD1. The V segment lost 3 bases and the J segment 3 bases; nucleotides outside the gene matches: 5. The CDR3 covers 16 residues. Looked up from germline, CDR1 is LNHDA and CDR2 is SQIVND (reference sequence). The CDR3 DNA sequence: TGTGCCAGTAGTATCTCGGGACAGGGGGCCTACTATGGCTACACCTTC. This encodes CASSISGQGAYYGYTF.

Comment on this clone: Other nucleotide sequences in the sample specify the same CDR3. CDR3 region: CASSLDARQGGLNTEAFF. The CDR3, as DNA: TGTGCCAGCAGCTTAGATGCCAGACAGGGAGGTTTGAACACTGAAGCTTTCTTT. The chain uses TRBV11-2 and TRBJ1-1, with 7 bases matching TRBD1. The CDR3 has 18 residues. Germline lookup yields CDR1 SGHAT and CDR2 FQNNGV. The trim removed 0 bases at V and 0 bases at J, leaving 10 bases unmatched.